The clone carrying this TCR beta chain was seen only once. The authors' processing: Reference gene primer amplification gave estimated nucleated cell counts. The table came from immunoSEQ multiplex PCR; TCRdb's copy has only in-frame clones and leaves some out. V, J and clone size derive from that table, while D and trimming were established from the DNA sequence. Among 140,000 or so clones listed, about 84% were seen once. Which cohort a participant joined came from the clinical history participants gave. CDR1 is SEHNR, CDR2 FQNEAQ, per germline (reference sequence). This CDR3 has 14 amino acids. V lost 5 bases and J 1 base, leaving 11 bases between the germline ends. This sample is part of a study of blood T cell repertoires in COVID-19. At the level of the study: The study drew acute and convalescent COVID-19 samples from the United States, Italy and Spain. Sources were T cells, B-cell-depleted T cells, or PBMCs; the material itself was cDNA or gDNA.

The rearrangement links TRBV7-9 to TRBJ1-1, with a tentative D call TRBD1 (5 bases). The origin of this receptor is a woman aged 18-29 years who had been exposed to COVID-19. The sample was PBMCs or T cells enriched from blood (not recorded which). CDR3 amino acids: CASSPLTGNTEAFF. DNA of the CDR3: TGTGCCAGCAGCCCACTCACAGGGAACACTGAAGCTTTCTTT. Using reference TRBV7-9 and TRBJ1-1 for the parts outside the CDR3, the full variable domain is DTGVSQNPRHKITKRGQNVTFRCDPISEHNRLYWYRQTLGQGPEFLTYFQNEAQLEKSRLLSDRFSAERPKGSFSTLEIQRTEQGDSAMYLCASSPLTGNTEAFFGQGTRLTVV.